This record concerns one TCR beta chain sequence. The data derive from a study of blood T cell repertoires in COVID-19. Study background: Whether acute or convalescent, the COVID-19 samples came from the United States, Italy and Spain. In each case, the material was cDNA or gDNA derived from T cells, B-cell-depleted T cells, or PBMCs.

V shed 2 bases, J shed 5 bases, and the junction held 4 bases outside the gene matches. The germline gives CDR1 MNHEY, CDR2 SMNVEV (reference sequence). The CDR3 contains 14 residues. This table comes from immunoSEQ multiplex PCR, and its TCRdb copy is limited to in-frame clones, with some not included. The data show hundreds of thousands of clones, 70% to 90% seen once. This sequence joins TRBV27 and TRBJ2-5; 8 positions match TRBD2. This receptor was identified in a woman aged 45-65 years with active or convalescent COVID-19. The sample was peripheral blood. The CDR3 DNA sequence: TGTGCCAGCAGTTTACGGGGGGGCCTGGAGACCCAGTACTTC. Amino acids: CASSLRGGLETQYF.